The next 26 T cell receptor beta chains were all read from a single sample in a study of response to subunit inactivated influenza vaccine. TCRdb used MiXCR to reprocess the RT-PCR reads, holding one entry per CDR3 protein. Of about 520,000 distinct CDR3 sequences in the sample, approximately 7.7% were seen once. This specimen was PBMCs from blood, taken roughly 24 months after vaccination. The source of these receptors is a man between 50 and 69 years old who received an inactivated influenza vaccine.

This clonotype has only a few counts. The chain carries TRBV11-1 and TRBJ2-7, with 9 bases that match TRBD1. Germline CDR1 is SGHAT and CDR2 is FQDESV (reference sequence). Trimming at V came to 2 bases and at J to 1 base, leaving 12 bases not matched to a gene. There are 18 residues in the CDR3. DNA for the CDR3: TGTGCCAGCAGCTTAAGGCCCCGTCGGGACAGGGAATCCTACGAGCAGTACTTC. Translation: CASSLRPRRDRESYEQYF.

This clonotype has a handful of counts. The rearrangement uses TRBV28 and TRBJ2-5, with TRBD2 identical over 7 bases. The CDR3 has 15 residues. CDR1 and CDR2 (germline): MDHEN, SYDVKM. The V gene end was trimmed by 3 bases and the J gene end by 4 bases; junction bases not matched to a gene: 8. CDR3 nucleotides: TGTGCCAGCAGTTTTATCGGACTAGGAACAGAGACCCAGTACTTC. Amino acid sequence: CASSFIGLGTETQYF.

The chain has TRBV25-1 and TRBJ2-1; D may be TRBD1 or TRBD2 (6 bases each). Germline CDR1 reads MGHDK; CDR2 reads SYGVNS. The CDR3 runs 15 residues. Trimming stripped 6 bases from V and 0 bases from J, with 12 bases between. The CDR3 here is CASSAGHNSYNEQFF. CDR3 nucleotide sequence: TGTGCCAGCAGCGCGGGACACAACTCCTACAATGAGCAGTTCTTC.

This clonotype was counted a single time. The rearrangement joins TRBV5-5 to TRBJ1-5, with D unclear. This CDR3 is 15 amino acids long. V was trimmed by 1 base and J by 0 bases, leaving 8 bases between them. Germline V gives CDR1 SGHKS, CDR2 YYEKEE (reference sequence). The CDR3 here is CASSLTPYSNQPQHF. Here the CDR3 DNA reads TGTGCCAGCAGCTTGACACCTTATAGCAATCAGCCCCAGCATTTT.

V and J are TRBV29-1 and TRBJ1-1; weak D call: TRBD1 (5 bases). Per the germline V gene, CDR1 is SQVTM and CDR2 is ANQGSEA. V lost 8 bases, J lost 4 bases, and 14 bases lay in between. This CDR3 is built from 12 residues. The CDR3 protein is CSLRDGGTEAFF. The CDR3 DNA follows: TGCAGCCTCCGGGACGGAGGCACTGAAGCTTTCTTT.

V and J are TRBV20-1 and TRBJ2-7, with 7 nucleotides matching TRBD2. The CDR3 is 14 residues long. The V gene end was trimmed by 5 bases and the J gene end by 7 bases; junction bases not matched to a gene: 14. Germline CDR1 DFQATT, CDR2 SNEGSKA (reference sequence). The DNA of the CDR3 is TGCAGTGCTGCCCAGCGGGACGGGGTTAAAGAGCAGTACTTC. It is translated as CSAAQRDGVKEQYF.

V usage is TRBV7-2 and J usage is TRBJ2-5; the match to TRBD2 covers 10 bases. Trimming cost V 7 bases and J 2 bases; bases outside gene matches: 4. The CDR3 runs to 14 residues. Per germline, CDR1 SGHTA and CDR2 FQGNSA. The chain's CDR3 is CASNRLAGQETQYF. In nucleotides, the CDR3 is TGTGCCAGCAACCGACTAGCGGGTCAAGAGACCCAGTACTTC.

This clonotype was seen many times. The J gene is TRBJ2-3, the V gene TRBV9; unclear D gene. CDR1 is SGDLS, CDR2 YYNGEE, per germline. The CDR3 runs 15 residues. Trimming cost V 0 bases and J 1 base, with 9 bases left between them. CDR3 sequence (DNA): TGTGCCAGCAGCGTAGAACCAGGCCGCACAGATACGCAGTATTTT. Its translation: CASSVEPGRTDTQYF.

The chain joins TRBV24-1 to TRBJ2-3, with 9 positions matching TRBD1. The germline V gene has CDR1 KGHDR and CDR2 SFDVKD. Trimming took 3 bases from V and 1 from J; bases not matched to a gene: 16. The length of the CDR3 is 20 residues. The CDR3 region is CATSDPSPGTGIMGTDTQYF. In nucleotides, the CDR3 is TGTGCCACCAGTGATCCGTCTCCCGGGACAGGGATAATGGGCACAGATACGCAGTATTTT.

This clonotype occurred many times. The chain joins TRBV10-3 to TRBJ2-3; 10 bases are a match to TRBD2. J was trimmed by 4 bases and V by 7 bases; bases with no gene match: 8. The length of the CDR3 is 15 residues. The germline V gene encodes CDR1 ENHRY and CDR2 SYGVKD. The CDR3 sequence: CAITEPGLASDTQYF. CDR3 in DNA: TGTGCCATCACCGAACCGGGACTAGCGTCAGATACGCAGTATTTT.

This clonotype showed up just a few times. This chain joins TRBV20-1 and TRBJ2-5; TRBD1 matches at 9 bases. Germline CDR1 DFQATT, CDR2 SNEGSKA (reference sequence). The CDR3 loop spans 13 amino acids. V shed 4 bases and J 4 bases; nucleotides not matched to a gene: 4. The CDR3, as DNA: TGCAGTGCTAACCGGGACAGGGTAGAGACCCAGTACTTC. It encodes CSANRDRVETQYF.

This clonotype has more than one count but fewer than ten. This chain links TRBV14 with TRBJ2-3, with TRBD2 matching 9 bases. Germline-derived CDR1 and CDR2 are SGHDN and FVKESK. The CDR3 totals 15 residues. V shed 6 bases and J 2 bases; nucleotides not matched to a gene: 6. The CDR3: CASRRGTSPTDTQYF. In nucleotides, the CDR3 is TGTGCCAGCAGACGCGGGACTAGCCCCACAGATACGCAGTATTTT. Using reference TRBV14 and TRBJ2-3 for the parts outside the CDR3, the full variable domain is EAGVTQFPSHSVIEKGQTVTLRCDPISGHDNLYWYRRVMGKEIKFLLHFVKESKQDESGMPNNRFLAERTGGTYSTLKVQPAELEDSGVYFCASRRGTSPTDTQYFGPGTRLTVL.

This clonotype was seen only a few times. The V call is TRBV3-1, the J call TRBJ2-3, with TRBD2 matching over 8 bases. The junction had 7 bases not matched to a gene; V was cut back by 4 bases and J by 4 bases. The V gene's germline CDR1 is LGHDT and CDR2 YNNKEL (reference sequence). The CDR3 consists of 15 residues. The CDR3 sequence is CASSPGGTSSDTQYF. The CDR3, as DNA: TGTGCCAGCAGCCCGGGGGGGACTAGTTCAGATACGCAGTATTTT.

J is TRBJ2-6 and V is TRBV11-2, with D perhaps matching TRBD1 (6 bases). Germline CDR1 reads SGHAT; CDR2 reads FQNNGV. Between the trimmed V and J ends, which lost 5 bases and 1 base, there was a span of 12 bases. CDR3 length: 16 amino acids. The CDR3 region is CASSIEGGSGANVLTF. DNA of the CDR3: TGTGCCAGCAGCATCGAAGGGGGATCTGGGGCCAACGTCCTGACTTTC. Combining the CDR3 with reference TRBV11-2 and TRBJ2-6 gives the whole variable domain EAGVAQSPRYKIIEKRQSVAFWCNPISGHATLYWYQQILGQGPKLLIQFQNNGVVDDSQLPKDRFSAERLKGVDSTLKIQPAKLEDSAVYLCASSIEGGSGANVLTFGAGSRLTVL.

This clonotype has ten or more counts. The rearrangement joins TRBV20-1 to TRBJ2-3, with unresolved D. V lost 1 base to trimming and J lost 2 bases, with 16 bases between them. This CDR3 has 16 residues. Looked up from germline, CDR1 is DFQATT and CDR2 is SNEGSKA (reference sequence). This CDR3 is CSARAERLRYTDTQYF. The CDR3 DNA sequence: TGCAGTGCTAGAGCGGAAAGGTTACGATACACAGATACGCAGTATTTT.

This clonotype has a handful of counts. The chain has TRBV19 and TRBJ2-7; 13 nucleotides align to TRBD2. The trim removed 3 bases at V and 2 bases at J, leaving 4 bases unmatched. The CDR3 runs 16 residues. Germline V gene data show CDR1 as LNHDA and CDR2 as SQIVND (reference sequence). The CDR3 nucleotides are TGTGCCAGTAGTATCAGGGGGACTAGCGGGACCTACGAGCAGTACTTC. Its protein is CASSIRGTSGTYEQYF.

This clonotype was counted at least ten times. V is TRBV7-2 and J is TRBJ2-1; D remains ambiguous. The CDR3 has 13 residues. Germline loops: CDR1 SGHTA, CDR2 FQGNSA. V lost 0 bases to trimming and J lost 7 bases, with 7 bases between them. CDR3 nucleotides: TGTGCCAGCAGCTTAGCCCCGCCGAATGAGCAGTTCTTC. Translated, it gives CASSLAPPNEQFF.

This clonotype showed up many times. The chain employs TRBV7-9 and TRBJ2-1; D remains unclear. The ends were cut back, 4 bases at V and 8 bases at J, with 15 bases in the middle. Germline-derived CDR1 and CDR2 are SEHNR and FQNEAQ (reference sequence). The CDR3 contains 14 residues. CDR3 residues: CASSSAPRTDEQFF. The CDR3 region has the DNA TGTGCCAGCAGCTCAGCCCCAAGAACGGATGAGCAGTTCTTC. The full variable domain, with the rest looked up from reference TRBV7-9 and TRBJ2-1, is DTGVSQNPRHKITKRGQNVTFRCDPISEHNRLYWYRQTLGQGPEFLTYFQNEAQLEKSRLLSDRFSAERPKGSFSTLEIQRTEQGDSAMYLCASSSAPRTDEQFFGPGTRLTVL.

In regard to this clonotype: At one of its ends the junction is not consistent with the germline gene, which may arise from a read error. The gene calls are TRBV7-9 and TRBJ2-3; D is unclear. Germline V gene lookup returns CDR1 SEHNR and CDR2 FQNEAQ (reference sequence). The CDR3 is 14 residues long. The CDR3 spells CASSLTLATETQYF. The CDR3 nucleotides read TGTGCGAGCAGCTTAACCCTCGCCACAGAGACGCAGTATTTT.

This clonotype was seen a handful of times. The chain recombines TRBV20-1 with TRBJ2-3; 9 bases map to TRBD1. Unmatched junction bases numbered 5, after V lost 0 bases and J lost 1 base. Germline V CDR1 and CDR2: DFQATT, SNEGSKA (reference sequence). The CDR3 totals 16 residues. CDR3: CSARDRYRGRTDTQYF. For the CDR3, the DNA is TGCAGTGCTAGAGATAGATACAGGGGGCGCACAGATACGCAGTATTTT.

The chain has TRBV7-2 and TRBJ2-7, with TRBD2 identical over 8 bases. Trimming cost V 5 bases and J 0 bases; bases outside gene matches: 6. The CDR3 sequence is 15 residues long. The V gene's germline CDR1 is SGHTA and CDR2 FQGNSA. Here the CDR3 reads CASSTGTRVSYEQYF. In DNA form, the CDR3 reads TGTGCCAGCAGCACCGGGACTAGGGTCTCCTACGAGCAGTACTTC.

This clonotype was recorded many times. The CDR3 sequence: CASSLTPGRVSGSSYEQYF. The DNA of the CDR3 is TGTGCCAGCAGCTTAACCCCAGGGCGGGTTAGCGGGAGCTCCTACGAGCAGTACTTC. This rearrangement joins TRBV13 to TRBJ2-7; the match to TRBD2 covers 9 bases. The V gene end was trimmed by 2 bases and the J gene end by 0 bases; junction bases not matched to a gene: 14. CDR1 PRHDT and CDR2 FYEKMQ come from the germline V gene (reference sequence). This CDR3 is 19 amino acids long.

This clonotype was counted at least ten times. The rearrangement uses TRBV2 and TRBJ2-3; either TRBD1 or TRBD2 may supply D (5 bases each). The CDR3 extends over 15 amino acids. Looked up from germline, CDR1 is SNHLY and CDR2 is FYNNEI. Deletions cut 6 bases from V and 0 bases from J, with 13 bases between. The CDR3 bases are TGTGCCAGCAGCCAGGGAGCACCGAGCACAGATACGCAGTATTTT. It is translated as CASSQGAPSTDTQYF. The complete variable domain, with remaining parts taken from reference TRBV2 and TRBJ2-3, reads EPEVTQTPSHQVTQMGQEVILRCVPISNHLYFYWYRQILGQKVEFLVSFYNNEISEKSEIFDDQFSVERPDGSNFTLKIRSTKLEDSAMYFCASSQGAPSTDTQYFGPGTRLTVL.

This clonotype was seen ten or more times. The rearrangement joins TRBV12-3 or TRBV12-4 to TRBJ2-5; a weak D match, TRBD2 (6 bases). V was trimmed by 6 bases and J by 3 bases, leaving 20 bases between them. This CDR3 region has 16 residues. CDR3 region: CASSPGVRPEKETQYF. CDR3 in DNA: TGTGCCAGCAGCCCGGGGGTACGGCCGGAGAAAGAGACCCAGTACTTC.

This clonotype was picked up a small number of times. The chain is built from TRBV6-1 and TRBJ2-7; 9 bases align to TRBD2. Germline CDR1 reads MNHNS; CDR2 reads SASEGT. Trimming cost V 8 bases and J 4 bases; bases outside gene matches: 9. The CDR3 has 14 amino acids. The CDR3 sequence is CASGNSGGLYEQYF. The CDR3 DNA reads TGTGCCAGCGGTAATAGCGGGGGTCTGTACGAGCAGTACTTC.

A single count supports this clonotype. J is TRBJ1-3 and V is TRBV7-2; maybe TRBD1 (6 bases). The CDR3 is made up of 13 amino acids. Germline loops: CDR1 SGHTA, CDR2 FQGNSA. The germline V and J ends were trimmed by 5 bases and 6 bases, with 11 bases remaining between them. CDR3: CASSLTGKNTIYF. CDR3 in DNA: TGTGCCAGCAGCCTAACAGGGAAAAACACCATATATTTT. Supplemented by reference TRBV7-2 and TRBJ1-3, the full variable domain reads GAGVSQSPSNKVTEKGKDVELRCDPISGHTALYWYRQSLGQGLEFLIYFQGNSAPDKSGLPSDRFSAERTGGSVSTLTIQRTQQEDSAVYLCASSLTGKNTIYFGEGSWLTVV.